Listed here are 27 T cell receptor beta chains from one sample, sequenced in a study of T cells in Graves' hyperthyroidism and ophthalmopathy. The TCR beta CDR3 regions underwent amplification using RNA transcripts as the source. With the HTBI primer set, the TCR CDR3 went through a first round of RT-PCR. TCRdb fed the multiplex PCR reads into MiXCR, producing one record per CDR3 protein. The sample has fewer than 650,000 distinct CDR3 sequences; about 14% are singletons. Specimen: blood. The receptors were sampled from a woman between 18 and 29 years old with Graves' ophthalmopathy.

The J gene is TRBJ2-7, the V gene TRBV25-1; D remains unclear. Germline-derived CDR1 and CDR2 are MGHDK and SYGVNS. Between the trimmed V and J ends, which lost 8 bases and 5 bases, there was a span of 10 bases. The CDR3 runs 11 residues. CDR3 loop: CASGYLHEQYF. The CDR3 DNA reads TGTGCCAGCGGCTACCTCCACGAGCAGTACTTC.

In its sample, this clonotype was seen many times. The chain is built from TRBV7-2 and TRBJ2-7; D not resolved. The germline V and J ends were trimmed by 2 bases and 2 bases, with 10 bases remaining between them. CDR3 length: 14 amino acids. In germline, CDR1 is SGHTA, CDR2 FQGNSA. The CDR3 protein is CASSLTTPAYEQYF. The CDR3 bases are TGTGCCAGCAGCTTAACCACACCCGCCTACGAGCAGTACTTC.

The chain combines TRBV14 with TRBJ2-3, with TRBD2 matching over 7 bases. V lost 3 bases, J lost 2 bases, and 5 bases stayed unmatched. This CDR3 has 15 amino acids. Germline V gene sequence: CDR1 SGHDN, CDR2 FVKESK. The CDR3 nucleotides are TGTGCCAGCAGCCACCAGGGACTATACACAGATACGCAGTATTTT. The encoded protein is CASSHQGLYTDTQYF.

This chain uses TRBV12-3 or TRBV12-4 with TRBJ1-1, with no clear D. V shed 3 bases and J shed 4 bases, with 12 bases lying between them. The CDR3 has 14 residues. CDR3 sequence (DNA): TGTGCCAGCAGTTTTGGCTTAAGTGGCACTGAAGCTTTCTTT. Translation: CASSFGLSGTEAFF.

The chain links TRBV7-8 to TRBJ2-7, with TRBD2 matching over 8 bases. Germline CDR1 and CDR2: SGHVS and FQNEAQ. This CDR3 contains 14 residues. The V and J ends lost 4 bases and 5 bases, in that order; junction bases with no gene match: 7. The CDR3 sequence: CASSSGGSGHEQYF. CDR3 nucleotides: TGTGCCAGCAGCTCGGGGGGGTCCGGACACGAGCAGTACTTC. The variable domain in full, completed from reference TRBV7-8 and TRBJ2-7, reads GAGVSQSPRYKVAKRGQDVALRCDPISGHVSLFWYQQALGQGPEFLTYFQNEAQLDKSGLPSDRFFAERPEGSVSTLKIQRTQQEDSAVYLCASSSGGSGHEQYFGPGTRLTVT.

V usage is TRBV20-1 and J usage is TRBJ1-3; D ambiguous. Trimming removed 0 bases from V and 1 base from J, with 7 bases in between. The CDR3 is 14 amino acids. Germline V gene data show CDR1 as DFQATT and CDR2 as SNEGSKA (reference sequence). CDR3 amino acids: CSARERVSGNTIYF. CDR3 in DNA: TGCAGTGCTAGAGAAAGAGTTTCTGGAAACACCATATATTTT.

This clonotype was recorded many times. This rearrangement joins TRBV5-8 to TRBJ2-1; a weak D match, TRBD1 (7 bases). The germline V and J ends were trimmed by 4 bases and 10 bases, with 15 bases remaining between them. This CDR3 is built from 13 residues. Germline loops: CDR1 SGHTS, CDR2 YDEGEE. The CDR3 sequence: CASSPDRAGEQFF. The CDR3 nucleotides are TGTGCCAGCAGCCCCGACAGGGCGGGGGAGCAGTTCTTC.

This clonotype was counted only a few times. V is TRBV6-5 and J is TRBJ2-1, with 7 bases aligning to TRBD2. The CDR3 extends over 16 amino acids. V was pared by 1 base and J by 5 bases, with 8 bases of the junction left unmatched. CDR1 MNHEY and CDR2 SVGAGI come from the germline V gene. CDR3 amino acids: CASSYWVRGGNNEQFF. The CDR3 DNA reads as TGTGCCAGCAGTTACTGGGTTCGCGGGGGTAACAATGAGCAGTTCTTC.

The chain is built from TRBV5-6 and TRBJ2-7, with 9 bases fitting TRBD2. The V gene's germline CDR1 is SGHDT and CDR2 YYEEEE. V trimming: 4 bases; J trimming: 6 bases; junction bases outside the gene matches: 14. The CDR3 length is 16 residues. The CDR3 bases are TGTGCCAGCAGCCGGATAAATAGCGGGAGTAAAGGCGAGCAGTACTTC. Translating gives CASSRINSGSKGEQYF. The whole variable domain, remainder taken from reference TRBV5-6 and TRBJ2-7, is DAGVTQSPTHLIKTRGQQVTLRCSPKSGHDTVSWYQQALGQGPQFIFQYYEEEERQRGNFPDRFSGHQFPNYSSELNVNALLLGDSALYLCASSRINSGSKGEQYFGPGTRLTVT.

This clonotype was observed many times. The chain recombines TRBV12-3 or TRBV12-4 with TRBJ1-1; weak D call: TRBD1 (6 bases). V lost 6 bases and J lost 5, with 25 bases in between. The CDR3 consists of 17 residues. This CDR3 reads CASSVGYWPGVMTEAFF. Written as DNA, the CDR3 is TGTGCCAGCAGCGTGGGGTATTGGCCAGGGGTCATGACTGAAGCTTTCTTT.

Ten or more counts support this clonotype. The V and J genes are TRBV2 and TRBJ2-1; 8 positions match TRBD2. The CDR3 covers 14 residues. The germline gives CDR1 SNHLY, CDR2 FYNNEI. With V trimmed by 5 bases and J by 4 bases, 4 bases remained unmatched. The CDR3 nucleotides read TGTGCCAGCAGTCGCGGCGGGGGGTACAATGAGCAGTTCTTC. It codes for CASSRGGGYNEQFF.

This clonotype was picked up a small number of times. This chain joins TRBV19 and TRBJ2-7; no clear D. The CDR3 consists of 16 residues. V was pared by 4 bases and J by 0 bases, with 16 bases between. Germline CDR1 reads LNHDA; CDR2 reads SQIVND (reference sequence). The CDR3 bases are TGTGCCAGTAGTACATTGTCTGGCACGAGCTCCTACGAGCAGTACTTC. Translated, it gives CASSTLSGTSSYEQYF.

This clonotype appeared many times. This sequence joins TRBV12-3 or TRBV12-4 and TRBJ1-4; D is possibly TRBD1 (6 bases). The CDR3 has 16 residues. V was clipped by 1 base and J by 7 bases, with 16 bases between them. The CDR3 DNA follows: TGTGCCAGCAGTTTAGGACCGTACAGGGTTGGTGAAAAACTGTTTTTT. Its protein product is CASSLGPYRVGEKLFF.

The chain employs TRBV15 and TRBJ1-5; no clear D. This CDR3 comprises 15 residues. The V gene lost 6 bases and the J gene lost 2 bases, with 14 bases spanning the gap. The germline V gene encodes CDR1 LNHNV and CDR2 YYDKDF (reference sequence). CDR3 bases: TGTGCCACCAGAACCTCCGAGGTGGGCAATCAGCCCCAGCATTTT. This gives the protein CATRTSEVGNQPQHF.

In this sample, this clonotype turned up many times. The chain couples TRBV27 to TRBJ1-6; possibly TRBD1 for D (6 bases). V dropped 3 bases and J dropped 10 bases, with 10 bases sitting between them. The CDR3 covers 13 residues. Germline loops: CDR1 MNHEY, CDR2 SMNVEV (reference sequence). The CDR3 nucleotides read TGTGCCAGCAGTTTGCAGGGGCGGTCACCCCTCCACTTT. Residues: CASSLQGRSPLHF.

This clonotype showed up many times. V usage is TRBV9 and J usage is TRBJ1-1; the match to TRBD1 covers 8 bases. Germline V gives CDR1 SGDLS, CDR2 YYNGEE. Trimming at V came to 2 bases and at J to 4 bases, leaving 10 bases not matched to a gene. This CDR3 has 16 residues. The CDR3 DNA is TGTGCCAGCAGCGTCCCCCAGACAGGGGTCGGCACTGAAGCTTTCTTT. This encodes CASSVPQTGVGTEAFF.

On this clonotype: The junction departs from the called germline gene at one end, perhaps through a read error. J is TRBJ2-3 and V is TRBV5-1; no clear D. This CDR3 spans 15 amino acids. The germline V gene has CDR1 SGHRS and CDR2 YFSETQ. The CDR3 DNA is TGTGCCAGCAGCGTAGAAAGGGTTCGAGCAGATACGCAGTATTTT. It specifies CASSVERVRADTQYF.

This clonotype has only a few counts. This rearrangement joins TRBV2 to TRBJ2-7, with a possible D match to TRBD2 (5 bases). The CDR3 sequence is 12 residues long. Trimming stripped 11 bases from V and 5 bases from J, with 16 bases between. CDR1 is SNHLY and CDR2 is FYNNEI in the germline V gene. CDR3 sequence (DNA): TGTGCCGGAACCCGGGGTCTTAACGAGCAGTACTTC. It yields the protein CAGTRGLNEQYF.

This clonotype came up a few times. The chain joins TRBV15 to TRBJ2-7, with TRBD2 identical over 11 bases. CDR3 length: 16 amino acids. From germline, CDR1 is LNHNV and CDR2 YYDKDF (reference sequence). V shed 5 bases and J 5 bases; nucleotides not matched to a gene: 11. The CDR3 here is CATSLSRSGRAHEQYF. CDR3 in DNA: TGTGCCACCAGCCTAAGTCGTAGCGGGAGGGCCCACGAGCAGTACTTC.

This clonotype was detected a few times. The rearrangement links TRBV2 to TRBJ2-5; 14 nucleotides match TRBD2. Germline CDR1 reads SNHLY; CDR2 reads FYNNEI. V shed 6 bases, J shed 3 bases, and the junction held 9 bases outside the gene matches. The CDR3 consists of 17 residues. The CDR3 DNA follows: TGTGCCAGCAGCTTAAGGGCGACTAGCGGGAGGGAAGAGACCCAGTACTTC. Amino acids: CASSLRATSGREETQYF.

This clonotype was found many times. The genes are TRBV6-5 and TRBJ2-7; tentatively, D is TRBD1 or TRBD2 (5 bases each). V gave up 2 bases and J gave up 3 bases, with 14 bases separating them. Germline loops: CDR1 MNHEY, CDR2 SVGAGI. This CDR3 spans 15 amino acids. CDR3 sequence (DNA): TGTGCCAGCAGTTACGTGCCGGGGCACCACTACGAGCAGTACTTC. This codes for CASSYVPGHHYEQYF.

The gene calls are TRBV24-1 and TRBJ1-5, with D tentatively TRBD1 (6 bases). CDR3 length: 16 amino acids. The V end was cut by 1 base, the J end by 2 bases, with 11 bases between. The germline V gene has CDR1 KGHDR and CDR2 SFDVKD. This CDR3 reads CATSDFSGGGNQPQHF. CDR3 bases: TGTGCCACCAGTGATTTTTCCGGGGGCGGCAATCAGCCCCAGCATTTT.

This clonotype was found many times. The chain recombines TRBV7-3 with TRBJ2-3; 13 bases agree with TRBD2. Germline CDR1 and CDR2: SGHTA and FQGTGA. CDR3 length: 17 residues. Losses at the gene ends were 6 bases for V and 3 bases for J; bases not matched to a gene: 9. The CDR3 sequence is CASRKTGLAGVTDTQYF. The CDR3 DNA sequence: TGTGCCAGCAGAAAAACCGGACTAGCGGGAGTAACAGATACGCAGTATTTT.

In this sample, this clonotype turned up many times. This chain joins TRBV25-1 and TRBJ1-2, with 11 bases aligning to TRBD1. Losses at the gene ends were 1 base for V and 4 bases for J; bases not matched to a gene: 5. This CDR3 contains 16 residues. Looked up from germline, CDR1 is MGHDK and CDR2 is SYGVNS. The chain's CDR3 is CASSEFGTGGIYGYTF. CDR3 in DNA: TGTGCCAGCAGTGAATTTGGGACAGGGGGGATCTATGGCTACACCTTC.

The gene calls are TRBV7-9 and TRBJ1-2, with a weak D call TRBD1 (5 bases). The germline CDR1 and CDR2 sequences are SEHNR and FQNEAQ (reference sequence). The V end was cut by 10 bases, the J end by 7 bases, with 16 bases between. The CDR3 spans 12 residues. This CDR3 is CATVTGVSGYTF. The CDR3 DNA reads TGTGCCACCGTTACAGGTGTAAGTGGCTACACCTTC. Based on the CDR3 plus reference TRBV7-9 and TRBJ1-2, the full variable domain is DTGVSQNPRHKITKRGQNVTFRCDPISEHNRLYWYRQTLGQGPEFLTYFQNEAQLEKSRLLSDRFSAERPKGSFSTLEIQRTEQGDSAMYLCATVTGVSGYTFGSGTRLTVV.

On this clonotype itself: The junction and the germline gene differ at one end; a read error may be behind it. The genes are TRBV6-1 and TRBJ1-5; D uncertain. CDR1 MNHNS and CDR2 SASEGT come from the germline V gene. This CDR3 has 14 residues. CDR3 DNA sequence: TGTGCCAGCTGTGAGAGGGCAAACTATCAGCCCCAGCATTTT. It translates to CASCERANYQPQHF.

This clonotype was observed at least ten times. V gene TRBV20-1 combines with J gene TRBJ1-2; D ambiguous. CDR1 is DFQATT, CDR2 SNEGSKA, per germline (reference sequence). V gave up 4 bases and J gave up 4 bases, with 7 bases separating them. The CDR3 spans 11 residues. The CDR3 sequence is CSAIVPYGYTF. Here the CDR3 DNA reads TGCAGTGCTATAGTCCCCTATGGCTACACCTTC.